Sequencing of this T cell receptor (beta chain) was carried out in a study of blood T cell repertoires in COVID-19. Study-level information: Some COVID-19 samples were acute and others convalescent; all came from the United States, Italy and Spain. T cells, B-cell-depleted T cells, or PBMCs provided the cDNA or gDNA that served as material.

Original analysis: Amplification of reference gene primers was used by the study to estimate nucleated cell counts. Libraries were prepared by immunoSEQ multiplex PCR; TCRdb keeps only in-frame clonotypes and omits some of them. For V, J and clone size, that table is used; D and trimming come from the DNA. The sample holds roughly 99,000 clones, 80% to 90% seen once. V shed 6 bases, J shed 3 bases, and the junction held 7 bases outside the gene matches. Germline CDR1 reads MNHEY; CDR2 reads SVGAGI. The CDR3 has 15 amino acids. The sequencing input was peripheral blood. V is TRBV6-5 and J is TRBJ2-2; 7 nucleotides match TRBD2. The TCR sequence derives from a man in his forties or fifties with active or convalescent COVID-19. The CDR3 region has the DNA TGTGCCAGCAGGTTTTTTGGGGGGGACACCGGGGAGCTGTTTTTT. Protein sequence: CASRFFGGDTGELFF.